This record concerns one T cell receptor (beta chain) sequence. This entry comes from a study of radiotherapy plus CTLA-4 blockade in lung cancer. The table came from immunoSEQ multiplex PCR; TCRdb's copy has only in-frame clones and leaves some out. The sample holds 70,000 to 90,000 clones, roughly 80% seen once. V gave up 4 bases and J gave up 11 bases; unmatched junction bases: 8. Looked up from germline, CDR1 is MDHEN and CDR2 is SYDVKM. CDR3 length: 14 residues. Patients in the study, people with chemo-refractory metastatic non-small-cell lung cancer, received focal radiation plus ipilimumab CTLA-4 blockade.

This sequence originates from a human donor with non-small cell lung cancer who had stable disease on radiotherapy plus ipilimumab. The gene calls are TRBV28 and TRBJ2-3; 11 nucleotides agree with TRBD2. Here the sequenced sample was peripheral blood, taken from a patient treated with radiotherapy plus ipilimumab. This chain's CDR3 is CASSSSGGIRKQYF. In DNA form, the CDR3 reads TGTGCCAGCAGTTCTAGCGGGGGGATCCGGAAGCAGTATTTT.